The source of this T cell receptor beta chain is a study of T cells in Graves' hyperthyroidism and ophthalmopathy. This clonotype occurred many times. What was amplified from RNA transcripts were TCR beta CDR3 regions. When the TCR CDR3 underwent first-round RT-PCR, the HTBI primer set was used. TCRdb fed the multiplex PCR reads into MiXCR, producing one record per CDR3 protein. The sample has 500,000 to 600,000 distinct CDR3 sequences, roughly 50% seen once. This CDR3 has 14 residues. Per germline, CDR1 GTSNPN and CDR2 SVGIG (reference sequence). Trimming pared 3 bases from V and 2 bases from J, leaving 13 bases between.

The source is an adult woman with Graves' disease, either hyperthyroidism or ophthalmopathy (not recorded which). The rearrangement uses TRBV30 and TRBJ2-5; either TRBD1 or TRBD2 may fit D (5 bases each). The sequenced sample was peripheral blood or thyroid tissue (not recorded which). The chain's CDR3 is CAWRGDLRQETQYF. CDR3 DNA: TGTGCCTGGAGGGGGGACCTACGACAAGAGACCCAGTACTTC.